These T cell receptor beta chains were read from a single sample in a study of breast tumors, draining lymph nodes, adjacent tissues. One entry per CDR3 protein results from TCRdb running MiXCR on the multiplex PCR reads. Here the sample spans under 350,000 distinct CDR3 sequences, 30% being singletons. Sequencing input: axillary lymph node tissue. Receptors were obtained from a female donor with breast cancer. Some clones in this sample may be carry-over from other donors' samples. Both conserved end residues are part of each CDR3. A D gene is named only where the DNA matches it firmly. Only part of the rows carry a size: once, few, many, or a class if the clone is expanded.

J	size	V	D	DNA	CDR3
TRBJ2-5	many	TRBV7-9	TRBD2	TGTGCCAGCAGCTTAGTAGTGGGAGGGGAGGAGACCCAGTACTTC	CASSLVVGGEETQYF
TRBJ2-5	-	TRBV28	TRBD1	TGTGCCAGCAGGGGCACGGGACAGGGGGCGCTTCGAGAGACCCAGTACTTC	CASRGTGQGALRETQYF
TRBJ2-1	-	TRBV11-2	-	TGTGCCGGCAGCTTGGCGGGTGGGCATAATGAGCAGTTCTTC	CAGSLAGGHNEQFF
TRBJ2-7	-	TRBV20-1	-	TGCAGTGGACTAGGGGCAGGGAAATCCTACGAGCAGTACTTC	CSGLGAGKSYEQYF
TRBJ2-1	many	TRBV6-4	TRBD1	TGTGCCAGCAGTACAACAGGGGGCTCCTACAATGAGCAGTTCTTC	CASSTTGGSYNEQFF
TRBJ2-3	many	TRBV30	-	TGTGCCTGGAGTGTCCCCGTTACCCCAGATACGCAGTATTTT	CAWSVPVTPDTQYF
TRBJ2-2	few	TRBV5-5	-	TGTGCCAGCAATACCAAGGGGGGGAACACCGGGGAGCTGTTTTTT	CASNTKGGNTGELFF
TRBJ2-3	many	TRBV27	TRBD1	TGTGCCAGCCGGGACAGGGACACAGATACGCAGTATTTT	CASRDRDTDTQYF
TRBJ2-6	-	TRBV29-1	-	TGCAGCGTAGGGCGAGGGGCCAACGTCCTGACTTTC	CSVGRGANVLTF
TRBJ1-2	-	TRBV30	-	TGTGCCTGGAGTGTGGGGGCCCTGGGCGGCTACACCTTC	CAWSVGALGGYTF
TRBJ2-3	once	TRBV29-1	-	TGCAGCATCCGGCAGGGAGGCACTGAAGATACGCAGTATTTT	CSIRQGGTEDTQYF
TRBJ1-5	-	TRBV28	-	TGTGCCAGCAGTTGGCCAAGGGGTCAATTCATACAGCCCCAGCATTTT	CASSWPRGQFIQPQHF
TRBJ1-1	-	TRBV2	-	TGTGCCAGCACTTTTCAGGGGTTGAACACTGAAGCTTTCTTT	CASTFQGLNTEAFF
TRBJ1-2	many	TRBV7-8	-	TGTGCCAGCAGCCTTACCCGACACCCTGGCTACACCTTC	CASSLTRHPGYTF
TRBJ1-2	many	TRBV11-2	TRBD1	TGTGCCAGCAGCTTGACCGGACAGGGCGGAGGCTACACCTTC	CASSLTGQGGGYTF
TRBJ1-5	many	TRBV20-1	TRBD1	TGCAGTGCCACTGACAGGGGCCTAAATCAGCCCCAGCATTTT	CSATDRGLNQPQHF
TRBJ2-6	-	TRBV20-1	TRBD1	TGCAGTGCTAGGGACAGGGGGCCAGGGGCCAACGTCCTGACTTTC	CSARDRGPGANVLTF
TRBJ2-3	many	TRBV19	-	TGTGCCAGTAGTATAATGGGGGGGGCAGGAGCCACAGATACGCAGTATTTT	CASSIMGGAGATDTQYF
TRBJ2-1	many	TRBV7-8	TRBD2	TGTGCCAGCAGCCCAGGACTAGCGGGAGTGGAGCAGTTCTTC	CASSPGLAGVEQFF
TRBJ2-7	many	TRBV5-8	-	TGTGCCAGCAGCTTGGTGGGTACTGTCTCCTACGAGCAGTACTTC	CASSLVGTVSYEQYF
TRBJ1-5	many	TRBV5-5	-	TGTGCCAGCAGCCCCACAGGGTATAGCAATCAGCCCCAGCATTTT	CASSPTGYSNQPQHF
TRBJ2-1	-	TRBV6-5	TRBD2	TGTGCCTGGAGTCATAGGACTAGCGGAACCTACAATGAGCAGTTCTTC	CAWSHRTSGTYNEQFF
TRBJ1-5	few	TRBV28	TRBD1	TGTGCCAGCAGTTTAAAGGTACAGGGGGGACAGCCCCAGCATTTT	CASSLKVQGGQPQHF
TRBJ1-2	-	TRBV6-5	-	TGTGCCAGCAGTTACTCACAGAAGGTCATCTATGGCTACACCTTC	CASSYSQKVIYGYTF
TRBJ2-1	-	TRBV11-1	-	-	CASSFYICSAVQISSYNEQFF
TRBJ2-1	-	TRBV5-1	TRBD1	TGCGCCAGCAGCTTGGCCTCAGGGGGCGCCGCGGATGAGCAGTTCTTC	CASSLASGGAADEQFF
TRBJ1-3	-	TRBV28	-	TGTGCCAGCAAAATCTACTCTGGAAACACCATATATTTT	CASKIYSGNTIYF
TRBJ2-1	many	TRBV29-1	-	TGCAGCGTTGCGAGAAAGAATGAGCAGTTCTTC	CSVARKNEQFF
TRBJ2-7	many	TRBV12-3/TRBV12-4	TRBD2	TGTGCCAGCAGCCAAAGGATTAGCGGGAGGGGGTACGAGCAGTACTTC	CASSQRISGRGYEQYF
TRBJ2-1	many	TRBV10-3	TRBD2	TGTGCCATCAGCCCCCTGCGGAGGGTAGCGGGAGGCAATGAGCAGTTCTTC	CAISPLRRVAGGNEQFF
TRBJ2-1	few	TRBV5-4	-	TGTGCCAGCAGCTTCCGGACTACTGGTAATGAGCAGTTCTTC	CASSFRTTGNEQFF
TRBJ1-5	many	TRBV4-1	-	TGCGCCAGCAGCCAAGGAGTTGGGCAGGGCCCTCAGCCCCAGCATTTT	CASSQGVGQGPQPQHF
TRBJ2-7	few	TRBV20-1	TRBD2	TGCAGCGGGACTAGCGGGAGAGCCAGCGCCGAGCAGTACTTC	CSGTSGRASAEQYF
TRBJ1-1	many	TRBV25-1	-	TGTGCCAGCAGTCGTCTTGAAGCTTTCTTT	CASSRLEAFF
TRBJ2-2	many	TRBV9	TRBD2	TGTGCCAGCAGCCTAGCGGGGTTCACCGGGGAGCTGTTTTTT	CASSLAGFTGELFF
TRBJ2-7	many	TRBV29-1	TRBD1	TGCAGCGTTGCTCAACAGGGGGCACACGAGCAGTACTTC	CSVAQQGAHEQYF
TRBJ1-5	many	TRBV20-1	-	TGCAGTGCCCGGGGGGTCGGCAATCAGCCCCAGCATTTT	CSARGVGNQPQHF
TRBJ2-3	many	TRBV19	-	TGTGCCAGTAGACGCGGAATGCTGGATACGCAGTATTTT	CASRRGMLDTQYF
TRBJ2-3	many	TRBV5-1	TRBD2	TGCGCCAGCAGCTTCGAGCGGGAGGGCTTTGATACGCAGTATTTT	CASSFEREGFDTQYF
TRBJ2-3	-	TRBV5-6	TRBD2	TGTGCCAGCAGCCCCCCGGTTGATAGCGGGGTGGGAGATACGCAGTATTTT	CASSPPVDSGVGDTQYF
TRBJ2-5	many	TRBV10-3	-	TGTGCCATCAGTGAACTCGGGGAGACCCAGTACTTC	CAISELGETQYF
TRBJ2-1	many	TRBV2	TRBD2	TGTGCCAGCAGTGGGTCAGGCGGGGGGGGATACAATGAGCAGTTCTTC	CASSGSGGGGYNEQFF
TRBJ2-7	many	TRBV12-5	TRBD1	TGTGCTAGTGGACCAACCGGGACAGGGACCTACGAGCAGTACTTC	CASGPTGTGTYEQYF
TRBJ2-1	many	TRBV7-2	TRBD2	TGTGCCAGCAGCATTATAGCGGGAGGGCCTGACAATGAGCAGTTCTTC	CASSIIAGGPDNEQFF
TRBJ1-6	many	TRBV3-1	-	TGTGCCAGCAGCCAAGCCGGGACTTTCCCCCTCCACTTT	CASSQAGTFPLHF
TRBJ2-7	many	TRBV15	-	TGTGCCACCAGCAGAGATTCGGCCAGGGGTTACGAGCAGTACTTC	CATSRDSARGYEQYF
TRBJ1-6	many	TRBV7-2	TRBD1	TGTGCCAGCAGCCCGGACAGGGGGTATAATTCACCCCTCCACTTT	CASSPDRGYNSPLHF
TRBJ1-2	many	TRBV15	-	TGTGCCACCAGCAGAGATAGGGCGGGGGTCCGAGCTAACTATGGCTACACCTTC	CATSRDRAGVRANYGYTF
TRBJ1-2	-	TRBV11-2	-	TGTGCCAGCAGCCTAGTAGGCGGGGCCCTTAGGTCTGGCTACACCTTC	CASSLVGGALRSGYTF
TRBJ2-7	many	TRBV9	-	TGTGCCAGCAGCGTAGACGAATTCACCTACGAGCAGTACTTC	CASSVDEFTYEQYF
TRBJ1-5	many	TRBV6-6	-	TGTGCCAGCAGTTACAGGGTTGCGGGGGGCAGTCAGCCCCAGCATTTT	CASSYRVAGGSQPQHF